This passage covers 5 T cell receptor beta chains from one sample sequenced in a study of CD8 T cells in Susac syndrome. A quantity of about 0.5 to 1 ug RNA underwent reverse transcription using random hexamers. MiXCR was run by TCRdb on the immunoSEQ multiplex PCR reads, yielding one entry per CDR3 protein. This sample has some 190,000 distinct CDR3 sequences; over 85% occur once, and the top ten carry 0.1%. Sequencing input: CD4+ T cells from PBMCs. Every receptor here comes from a human donor in good health.

This clonotype was counted between two and nine times. The chain carries TRBV7-2 and TRBJ1-4; D might be TRBD1 (6 bases). Germline V gives CDR1 SGHTA, CDR2 FQGNSA. The CDR3 loop spans 15 amino acids. V lost 5 bases to trimming and J lost 8 bases, with 18 bases between them. DNA for the CDR3: TGTGCCAGCAGCCCCATGGGGAGGGACAACGAAAAACTGTTTTTT. It translates to CASSPMGRDNEKLFF.

The chain has TRBV7-2 and TRBJ1-2; possibly TRBD1 for D (5 bases). This CDR3 has 13 amino acids. V lost 4 bases, J lost 4 bases, and 10 bases lay in between. CDR1 is SGHTA and CDR2 is FQGNSA in the germline V gene. The CDR3 reads CASSSRGGYGYTF. The CDR3 DNA follows: TGTGCCAGCAGCTCCCGGGGGGGCTATGGCTACACCTTC. Complete variable domain (other parts from reference TRBV7-2 and TRBJ1-2): GAGVSQSPSNKVTEKGKDVELRCDPISGHTALYWYRQSLGQGLEFLIYFQGNSAPDKSGLPSDRFSAERTGGSVSTLTIQRTQQEDSAVYLCASSSRGGYGYTFGSGTRLTVV.

J is TRBJ2-2 and V is TRBV9; D may be TRBD1 (5 bases). The germline V gene encodes CDR1 SGDLS and CDR2 YYNGEE. This CDR3 is 15 amino acids long. V was cut by 4 bases and J by 7 bases, with 17 bases left in between. CDR3 sequence: CASSNKMGRNGELFF. CDR3 sequence (DNA): TGTGCCAGCAGCAACAAGATGGGGCGCAACGGGGAGCTGTTTTTT.

The genes are TRBV18 and TRBJ2-5; D gene ambiguous. The CDR3 runs to 12 residues. From germline, CDR1 is KGHSH and CDR2 LQKENI. Trimming took 0 bases from V and 6 from J, leaving 5 bases between them. The CDR3 loop reads CASSPPVKTQYF. The DNA of the CDR3 is TGTGCCAGCTCACCACCGGTAAAGACCCAGTACTTC.

The chain employs TRBV5-6 and TRBJ2-7, with D hard to call. V was shortened by 4 bases and J by 1 base, with 12 bases between the two germline ends. Germline assignment: CDR1 SGHDT and CDR2 YYEEEE. This CDR3 comprises 14 residues. The chain's CDR3 is CASSPYSWSYEQYF. The CDR3 DNA sequence: TGTGCCAGCAGCCCATACAGTTGGTCCTACGAGCAGTACTTC.